Following are 18 T cell receptor beta chains from one sample sequenced in a study of T cells in Graves' hyperthyroidism and ophthalmopathy. RNA transcripts were the template for amplifying TCR beta CDR3 regions. Researchers ran a first-round RT-PCR on the TCR CDR3 using the HTBI primer set. Using its own MiXCR run on the multiplex PCR reads, TCRdb lists one record per CDR3 protein. Seen here are approximately 370,000 distinct CDR3 sequences, about a sixth observed once, and the top ten hold 34%. Sequencing was carried out using blood. The origin of the receptors is a woman aged 25 to 39 with Graves' hyperthyroidism that later progressed to Graves' ophthalmopathy.

This clonotype was counted at least ten times. The CDR3: CSVINEQFF. CDR3 nucleotides: TGCAGCGTGATCAATGAGCAGTTCTTC. The chain joins TRBV29-1 to TRBJ2-1; D uncertain. With 6 bases removed from V and 6 bases from J, the gap between germline ends came to 3 bases. This CDR3 region has 9 residues. Germline loops: CDR1 SQVTM, CDR2 ANQGSEA.

This clonotype has just a few counts. The chain carries TRBV7-9 and TRBJ1-2, with 9 bases lining up with TRBD1. CDR3 length: 17 residues. CDR1 and CDR2 (germline): SEHNR, FQNEAQ (reference sequence). Unmatched junction bases numbered 8, after V lost 1 base and J lost 2 bases. Written as DNA, the CDR3 is TGTGCCAGCAGCTTAGTGGGACAGGGTGTAAGGAACTATGGCTACACCTTC. Residues: CASSLVGQGVRNYGYTF. Based on the CDR3 plus reference TRBV7-9 and TRBJ1-2, the full variable domain is DTGVSQNPRHKITKRGQNVTFRCDPISEHNRLYWYRQTLGQGPEFLTYFQNEAQLEKSRLLSDRFSAERPKGSFSTLEIQRTEQGDSAMYLCASSLVGQGVRNYGYTFGSGTRLTVV.

This clonotype showed up just a few times. The chain uses TRBV7-9 and TRBJ2-2, with TRBD2 identical over 11 bases. V shed 5 bases, J shed 5 bases, and the junction held 16 bases outside the gene matches. The CDR3 length is 19 residues. The V gene's germline CDR1 is SEHNR and CDR2 FQNEAQ (reference sequence). CDR3 sequence (DNA): TGTGCCAGCAGCCCCGGGTTCGGATTGACTAGCGGGACAACCGGGGAGCTGTTTTTT. Its translation is CASSPGFGLTSGTTGELFF.

This chain joins TRBV7-2 and TRBJ1-4, with D tentatively TRBD1 (5 bases). The germline V gene has CDR1 SGHTA and CDR2 FQGNSA. The V end was cut by 5 bases, the J end by 4 bases, with 17 bases between. This CDR3 is built from 16 residues. CDR3 nucleotide sequence: TGTGCCAGCAGCCCCTACGCCCAGGGCAATAATGAAAAACTGTTTTTT. This translates into CASSPYAQGNNEKLFF.

This clonotype was counted many times. The chain joins TRBV29-1 to TRBJ1-2, with TRBD1 as a possible D gene (5 bases). This CDR3 has 14 amino acids. V was pared by 0 bases and J by 2 bases, with 10 bases between. Germline V gene data show CDR1 as SQVTM and CDR2 as ANQGSEA. CDR3 amino acids: CSVEDPRENYGYTF. CDR3 bases: TGCAGCGTTGAAGATCCCAGGGAAAACTATGGCTACACCTTC. Full variable domain (outside the CDR3, taken from reference TRBV29-1 and TRBJ1-2): SAVISQKPSRDICQRGTSLTIQCQVDSQVTMMFWYRQQPGQSLTLIATANQGSEATYESGFVIDKFPISRPNLTFSTLTVSNMSPEDSSIYLCSVEDPRENYGYTFGSGTRLTVV.

The table lists this clonotype with many counts. V is TRBV12-3 or TRBV12-4 and J is TRBJ1-1; 8 nucleotides line up with TRBD1. V trimming: 4 bases; J trimming: 2 bases; junction bases outside the gene matches: 12. The CDR3 is 17 amino acids. The CDR3 sequence: CASSSGDRLNINTEAFF. Written as DNA, the CDR3 is TGTGCCAGCAGTTCGGGGGACAGGCTCAATATAAACACTGAAGCTTTCTTT.

Turning to this clonotype: A much larger clonotype is one base distant, so this may be a read error. This rearrangement joins TRBV29-1 to TRBJ2-3; 8 nucleotides align to TRBD1. The junction had 16 bases not matched to a gene; V was cut back by 3 bases and J by 8 bases. This CDR3 comprises 16 residues. Germline V lookup: CDR1 SQVTM, CDR2 ANQGSEA. CDR3 DNA sequence: TGCAGCGTTGAGGGGTTGGACAGGGTGTTGTCGGGTACGCAGTATTTT. Translating gives CSVEGLDRVLSGTQYF.

The chain is built from TRBV18 and TRBJ2-6; the D is unclear. CDR3 size: 14 residues. Germline CDR1 reads KGHSH; CDR2 reads LQKENI. Trimming cost V 3 bases and J 4 bases, with 7 bases left between them. The CDR3 region has the DNA TGTGCCAGCTCACCTACAGCCGGGGCCAACGTCCTGACTTTC. It translates to CASSPTAGANVLTF. The variable domain in full, with the rest retrieved from reference TRBV18 and TRBJ2-6, is NAGVMQNPRHLVRRRGQEARLRCSPMKGHSHVYWYRQLPEEGLKFMVYLQKENIIDESGMPKERFSAEFPKEGPSILRIQQVVRGDSAAYFCASSPTAGANVLTFGAGSRLTVL.

This clonotype was picked up many times. One end of the junction does not line up with germline, which may come from a read error. The V and J genes are TRBV7-7 and TRBJ2-1; D is possibly TRBD2 (6 bases). Germline V gene sequence: CDR1 SSHAT, CDR2 FNYEAQ (reference sequence). The CDR3 has 15 residues. The CDR3 DNA sequence: TGTGCTAGCAGCTTTACGGCTAGCGAATACAATGAGCAGTTCTTC. This gives the protein CASSFTASEYNEQFF.

Worth noting for this clonotype: A much more abundant neighbour one base away suggests this may be a read error. CDR3 sequence reads: CASSFDGANVLTF. CDR3 sequence (DNA): TGTGCCAGCAGTTTTGATGGGGCCAACGTCCTGACTTTC. V gene TRBV12-3 or TRBV12-4 combines with J gene TRBJ2-6; no firm D call. The CDR3 runs 13 residues. V lost 3 bases to trimming and J lost 3 bases, with 3 bases between them.

V usage is TRBV6-2 or TRBV6-3 and J usage is TRBJ1-6, with 11 bases identical to TRBD1. CDR3 length equals 14 residues. Trimming cost V 6 bases and J 10 bases; bases outside gene matches: 5. Germline-derived CDR1 and CDR2 are MNHEY and SVGEGT. The CDR3 loop reads CASRGQGAGSPLHF. CDR3 coding DNA: TGTGCCAGCAGAGGACAGGGGGCAGGATCACCCCTCCACTTT.

The CDR3 reads CASSIADYSNQPQHF. The CDR3 DNA is TGTGCCAGTAGTATAGCGGATTATAGCAATCAGCCCCAGCATTTT. The V call is TRBV19, the J call TRBJ1-5; D unresolved. Trimming removed 1 base from V and 0 bases from J, with 7 bases in between. Germline V gene lookup returns CDR1 LNHDA and CDR2 SQIVND (reference sequence). The CDR3 totals 15 residues.

This clonotype was observed many times. The chain is built from TRBV15 and TRBJ1-5; D not resolved. Per germline, CDR1 LNHNV and CDR2 YYDKDF (reference sequence). The CDR3 consists of 15 residues. The V end lost 0 bases, the J end lost 0 bases, and 6 bases lay between the germline ends. The DNA for the CDR3 is TGTGCCACCAGCAGAGAACGCAGTAGCAATCAGCCCCAGCATTTT. Its protein is CATSRERSSNQPQHF.

This clonotype occurred many times. The V gene is TRBV2, the J gene TRBJ1-2, with TRBD1 as a possible D gene (5 bases). Germline CDR1 SNHLY, CDR2 FYNNEI. V was cut by 7 bases and J by 1 base, with 16 bases left in between. The CDR3 spans 15 residues. The CDR3 region is CASISWPGNNYGYTF. CDR3 nucleotides: TGTGCCAGCATAAGTTGGCCAGGGAATAACTATGGCTACACCTTC.

Points on this clonotype: This may be a read error: a much more frequent sequence differs by one nucleotide. The rearrangement links TRBV11-2 to TRBJ2-1; 9 nucleotides line up with TRBD1. The germline CDR1 and CDR2 sequences are SGHAT and FQNNGV. The CDR3 length is 16 residues. J lost 8 bases, V lost 0 bases, and 8 bases had no gene match. The CDR3 loop is CASSLEGTGYSDEQFF. The CDR3 coding sequence is TGTGCCAGCAGCTTAGAAGGGACAGGGTATTCCGATGAGCAGTTCTTC.

This clonotype was recorded at least ten times. The chain joins TRBV28 to TRBJ2-4; no reliable D call. From germline, CDR1 is MDHEN and CDR2 SYDVKM. Trimming removed 2 bases from V and 0 bases from J, with 5 bases in between. This CDR3 has 14 amino acids. The CDR3 loop reads CASSLNRAKNIQYF. The CDR3 DNA sequence: TGTGCCAGCAGTTTAAACCGAGCCAAAAACATTCAGTACTTC. Drawing the rest from reference TRBV28 and TRBJ2-4, the complete variable domain is DVKVTQSSRYLVKRTGEKVFLECVQDMDHENMFWYRQDPGLGLRLIYFSYDVKMKEKGDIPEGYSVSREKKERFSLILESASTNQTSMYLCASSLNRAKNIQYFGAGTRLSVL.

CDR3 protein: CAGQSGNTIYF. In DNA form, the CDR3 reads TGTGCGGGTCAGTCTGGAAACACCATATATTTT. The genes are TRBV25-1 and TRBJ1-3; unclear D gene. The CDR3 runs 11 residues. The V gene's germline CDR1 is MGHDK and CDR2 SYGVNS.

V and J are TRBV4-2 and TRBJ1-5; 7 nucleotides line up with TRBD1. V trimming: 1 base; J trimming: 2 bases; junction bases outside the gene matches: 2. The CDR3 extends over 15 amino acids. In germline, CDR1 is LGHNA, CDR2 YNFKEQ. The CDR3 protein is CASSQATGGNQPQHF. In DNA form, the CDR3 reads TGTGCCAGCAGCCAAGCCACAGGGGGCAATCAGCCCCAGCATTTT.